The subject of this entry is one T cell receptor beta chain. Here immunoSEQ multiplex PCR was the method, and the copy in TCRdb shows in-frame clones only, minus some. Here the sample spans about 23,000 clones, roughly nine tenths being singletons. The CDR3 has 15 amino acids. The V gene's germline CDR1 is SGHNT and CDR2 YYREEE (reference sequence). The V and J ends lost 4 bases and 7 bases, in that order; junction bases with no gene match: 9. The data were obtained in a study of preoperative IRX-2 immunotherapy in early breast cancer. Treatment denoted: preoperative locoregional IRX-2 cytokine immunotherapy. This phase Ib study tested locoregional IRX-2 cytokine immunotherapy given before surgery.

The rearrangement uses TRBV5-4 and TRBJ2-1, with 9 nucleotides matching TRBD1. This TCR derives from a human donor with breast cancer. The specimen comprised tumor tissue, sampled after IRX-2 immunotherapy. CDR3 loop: CASSMSRDRANEQFF. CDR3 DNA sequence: TGTGCCAGCAGCATGTCCCGGGACAGGGCAAATGAGCAGTTCTTC.